The 26 T cell receptor beta chains given below trace back to one sample, sequenced in a study of blood T cells in healthy people across ages. For the second PCR, which ran for roughly 6 to 11 cycles, a sample-barcoded 5' primer and a J-beta primer mix were used. TCRdb reprocessed the 5' RACE reads with MiXCR, giving one entry per CDR3 protein. This table holds some 940,000 distinct CDR3 sequences, approximately 32% found once. The sample was also reused in another study, on T cells of mothers and their children.

Input material: blood. These receptors were collected from a woman aged 40 to 50 in good health.

This clonotype was counted only a few times. J is TRBJ2-6 and V is TRBV10-3; a weak D match, TRBD1 (7 bases). Germline values: CDR1 ENHRY, CDR2 SYGVKD. The germline V and J ends were trimmed by 8 bases and 3 bases, with 14 bases remaining between them. The CDR3 has 15 amino acids. CDR3 protein: CAIGQGGGGANVLTF. In nucleotides, the CDR3 is TGTGCCATCGGGCAGGGGGGAGGTGGGGCCAACGTCCTGACTTTC.

This chain uses TRBV7-2 with TRBJ2-7; weak D call: TRBD2 (5 bases). Trimming took 1 base from V and 6 from J, leaving 13 bases between them. CDR1 is SGHTA, CDR2 FQGNSA, per germline. The CDR3 length is 14 residues. The CDR3 nucleotides read TGTGCCAGCAGCTTAGTGGGAGACTTCTCCGAGCAGTACTTC. Its translation: CASSLVGDFSEQYF.

This clonotype was seen repeatedly, ten times or more. The V and J genes are TRBV5-1 and TRBJ2-7, with TRBD1 identical over 9 bases. Germline V gene data show CDR1 as SGHRS and CDR2 as YFSETQ. Trimming removed 3 bases from V and 6 bases from J; junction bases left unmatched: 7. The CDR3 sequence is 14 residues long. CDR3 sequence reads: CASSSGDRASEQYF. The CDR3 region has the DNA TGCGCCAGCAGCTCAGGGGACAGGGCCTCCGAGCAGTACTTC. The full variable domain, its missing parts supplied by reference TRBV5-1 and TRBJ2-7, is KAGVTQTPRYLIKTRGQQVTLSCSPISGHRSVSWYQQTPGQGLQFLFEYFSETQRNKGNFPGRFSGRQFSNSRSEMNVSTLELGDSALYLCASSSGDRASEQYFGPGTRLTVT.

The V call is TRBV20-1, the J call TRBJ1-2; D gene ambiguous. The CDR3 runs to 14 residues. Per germline, CDR1 DFQATT and CDR2 SNEGSKA (reference sequence). The germline V and J ends were trimmed by 7 bases and 7 bases, with 22 bases remaining between them. This CDR3 is CSVHTQTAVGGYTF. In DNA form, the CDR3 reads TGCAGTGTTCATACCCAGACTGCCGTCGGTGGCTACACCTTC.

This clonotype was seen a few times. The rearrangement links TRBV20-1 to TRBJ2-3, with 9 bases that match TRBD1. CDR1 DFQATT and CDR2 SNEGSKA come from the germline V gene (reference sequence). The V gene end was trimmed by 6 bases and the J gene end by 4 bases; junction bases not matched to a gene: 5. This CDR3 has 13 residues. CDR3 bases: TGCAGTGCGGTACAGGGGGCCTCAGATACGCAGTATTTT. As protein: CSAVQGASDTQYF.

This clonotype came up a few times. This chain connects TRBV7-9 to TRBJ2-2; D is undetermined. Per the germline V gene, CDR1 is SEHNR and CDR2 is FQNEAQ (reference sequence). The CDR3 consists of 12 residues. Trimming removed 9 bases at V and 6 bases at J, with 11 bases between. The CDR3 sequence is CASSRGAGELFF. CDR3 DNA: TGTGCCAGTAGCCGTGGCGCCGGGGAGCTGTTTTTT.

The chain couples TRBV4-1 to TRBJ1-1, with a weak D call TRBD1 (6 bases). Germline assignment: CDR1 MGHRA and CDR2 YSYEKL. CDR3 size: 15 residues. Trimming took 1 base from V and 1 from J, leaving 10 bases between them. CDR3 in DNA: TGCGCCAGCAGCCAAGTTGGGGGCTCGAACACTGAAGCTTTCTTT. It encodes CASSQVGGSNTEAFF.

This clonotype was seen more than once but under ten times. The J gene is TRBJ2-7, the V gene TRBV7-6; D possibly corresponds to TRBD1 (5 bases). This CDR3 comprises 16 residues. V dropped 5 bases and J dropped 0 bases, with 17 bases sitting between them. Germline V gene sequence: CDR1 SGHVS, CDR2 FNYEAQ. Here the CDR3 reads CASSPALTDFSYEQYF. Here the CDR3 DNA reads TGTGCCAGCAGCCCGGCCCTGACAGATTTCTCCTACGAGCAGTACTTC.

This clonotype was detected many times. The chain combines TRBV7-9 with TRBJ2-5, with D unresolved. CDR3 length equals 11 residues. CDR1 is SEHNR, CDR2 FQNEAQ, per germline (reference sequence). The V and J ends lost 6 bases and 2 bases respectively, with 4 bases between them. CDR3 region: CASRGQETQYF. The CDR3 DNA reads TGTGCCAGCAGAGGGCAAGAGACCCAGTACTTC.

This clonotype was recorded a few times. V gene TRBV7-2 combines with J gene TRBJ1-1; no clear D gene. This CDR3 has 14 amino acids. The V end lost 3 bases, the J end lost 1 base, and 9 bases lay between the germline ends. Per the germline V gene, CDR1 is SGHTA and CDR2 is FQGNSA. The CDR3 DNA follows: TGTGCCAGCAGCTTTCTGGGGAGGAACACTGAAGCTTTCTTT. Encoded protein: CASSFLGRNTEAFF.

The V gene is TRBV29-1, the J gene TRBJ1-5; unclear D gene. The V end lost 5 bases, the J end lost 0 bases, and 5 bases lay between the germline ends. There are 12 residues in the CDR3. CDR1 SQVTM and CDR2 ANQGSEA come from the germline V gene. This chain's CDR3 is CSVIFSNQPQHF. The CDR3 DNA sequence: TGCAGCGTTATTTTTAGCAATCAGCCCCAGCATTTT.

The J gene is TRBJ2-5, the V gene TRBV2; 9 bases agree with TRBD2. This CDR3 region has 13 residues. V shed 5 bases and J 5 bases; nucleotides not matched to a gene: 3. Germline CDR1 and CDR2: SNHLY and FYNNEI. The CDR3 reads CASSKLAGETQYF. The CDR3 nucleotides are TGTGCCAGCAGTAAACTAGCGGGTGAGACCCAGTACTTC.

This clonotype was detected ten times or more. The chain joins TRBV19 to TRBJ2-3; no firm D call. CDR1 and CDR2 (germline): LNHDA, SQIVND (reference sequence). This CDR3 has 13 amino acids. V was clipped by 5 bases and J by 1 base, with 7 bases between them. The CDR3 reads CASSVTGTDTQYF. The CDR3 DNA sequence: TGTGCCAGTAGTGTCACAGGCACAGATACGCAGTATTTT. Variable domain in full (rest from reference TRBV19 and TRBJ2-3): DGGITQSPKYLFRKEGQNVTLSCEQNLNHDAMYWYRQDPGQGLRLIYYSQIVNDFQKGDIAEGYSVSREKKESFPLTVTSAQKNPTAFYLCASSVTGTDTQYFGPGTRLTVL.

This clonotype was seen just once. The chain employs TRBV7-2 and TRBJ1-2, with TRBD1 as a possible D gene (6 bases). The CDR3 has 13 residues. From germline, CDR1 is SGHTA and CDR2 FQGNSA. V lost 5 bases, J lost 8 bases, and 15 bases lay in between. In DNA, the CDR3 is TGTGCCAGCAGCCCCGAACGCAGGGGCGGCTACACCTTC. Translated, it gives CASSPERRGGYTF.

This clonotype was observed many times. The chain combines TRBV12-3 or TRBV12-4 with TRBJ2-4; no clear D. The ends were cut back, 3 bases at V and 9 bases at J, with 9 bases in the middle. There are 12 residues in the CDR3. This chain's CDR3 is CASSFQRSIQYF. DNA of the CDR3: TGTGCCAGCAGTTTCCAACGAAGCATTCAGTACTTC.

Notes on this clonotype: A read error is possible here, since a much larger clone lies one base away. The gene calls are TRBV28 and TRBJ1-5; D unclear. Looked up from germline, CDR1 is MDHEN and CDR2 is SYDVKM. CDR3 size: 15 residues. V was pared by 3 bases and J by 0 bases, with 9 bases between. CDR3 protein: CASSFGQNSNQPQHF. In nucleotides, the CDR3 is TGTGCCAGCAGTTTTGGGCAGAATAGCAATCAGCCCCAGCATTTT.

This clonotype was found a few times. The chain employs TRBV27 and TRBJ1-1, with no clear D. Germline lookup yields CDR1 MNHEY and CDR2 SMNVEV (reference sequence). V was cut by 5 bases and J by 4 bases, with 8 bases left in between. This CDR3 spans 12 amino acids. The CDR3 loop is CASSVPGTEAFF. CDR3 coding DNA: TGTGCCAGCAGTGTACCGGGCACTGAAGCTTTCTTT.

This clonotype showed up many times. V usage is TRBV5-1 and J usage is TRBJ2-1, with 7 bases fitting TRBD1. The CDR3 sequence is 17 residues long. With V trimmed by 3 bases and J by 6 bases, 15 bases remained unmatched. The germline V gene encodes CDR1 SGHRS and CDR2 YFSETQ. The CDR3 is CASSWQEVRDRLNEQFF. The CDR3 nucleotides are TGCGCCAGCAGCTGGCAGGAGGTCAGGGACAGACTCAATGAGCAGTTCTTC. Using reference TRBV5-1 and TRBJ2-1 for the parts outside the CDR3, the full variable domain is KAGVTQTPRYLIKTRGQQVTLSCSPISGHRSVSWYQQTPGQGLQFLFEYFSETQRNKGNFPGRFSGRQFSNSRSEMNVSTLELGDSALYLCASSWQEVRDRLNEQFFGPGTRLTVL.

As regards this clonotype: This sequence may be a read error, since a much larger clone differs from it by one base. The chain links TRBV7-9 to TRBJ2-3, with D possibly being TRBD1 (6 bases). Germline CDR1 and CDR2: SEHNR and FQNEAQ (reference sequence). CDR3 length: 15 amino acids. Trimming stripped 5 bases from V and 2 bases from J, with 14 bases between. The CDR3 protein is CASSPNRDFTDTQYF. CDR3 nucleotide sequence: TGTGCCAGCAGCCCGAACAGGGATTTCACAGATACGCAGTATTTT. Supplemented by reference TRBV7-9 and TRBJ2-3, the full variable domain reads DTGVSQNPRHKITKRGQNVTFRCDPISEHNRLYWYRQTLGQGPEFLTYFQNEAQLEKSRLLSDRFSAERPKGSFSTLEIQRTEQGDSAMYLCASSPNRDFTDTQYFGPGTRLTVL.

This clonotype was counted between two and nine times. This rearrangement joins TRBV29-1 to TRBJ2-1, with D tentatively TRBD1 (6 bases). The germline V gene encodes CDR1 SQVTM and CDR2 ANQGSEA. This CDR3 spans 15 amino acids. Trimming pared 6 bases from V and 11 bases from J, leaving 26 bases between. The CDR3 DNA sequence: TGCAGCGTGAGCACCCGGGACATTGCGATTGTAAAGCAGTTCTTC. It translates to CSVSTRDIAIVKQFF.

The gene calls are TRBV25-1 and TRBJ1-1, with a tentative D call TRBD1 (6 bases). Germline values: CDR1 MGHDK, CDR2 SYGVNS. Trimming removed 8 bases at V and 4 bases at J, with 14 bases between. The CDR3 sequence is 13 residues long. The CDR3 DNA sequence: TGTGCCAGCGTGGAACTACAGGGCACTGAAGCTTTCTTT. This gives the protein CASVELQGTEAFF.

This clonotype has just a few counts. The chain couples TRBV5-1 to TRBJ2-7; no reliable D call. The CDR3 length is 14 residues. Germline V gives CDR1 SGHRS, CDR2 YFSETQ. V dropped 4 bases and J dropped 2 bases, with 13 bases sitting between them. The CDR3 DNA reads TGCGCCAGCAGCCCCGCGGCAGGACCCTACGAGCAGTACTTC. Protein product: CASSPAAGPYEQYF. The variable domain in full, completed from reference TRBV5-1 and TRBJ2-7, reads KAGVTQTPRYLIKTRGQQVTLSCSPISGHRSVSWYQQTPGQGLQFLFEYFSETQRNKGNFPGRFSGRQFSNSRSEMNVSTLELGDSALYLCASSPAAGPYEQYFGPGTRLTVT.

This clonotype was seen a few times. The chain uses TRBV5-4 and TRBJ2-5; tentatively, D is TRBD1 (5 bases). Trimming cost V 2 bases and J 3 bases, with 11 bases left between them. Germline loops: CDR1 SGHNT, CDR2 YYREEE (reference sequence). This CDR3 contains 14 residues. The CDR3 is CASSFYSGKETQYF. The DNA for the CDR3 is TGTGCCAGCAGCTTCTACTCAGGGAAAGAGACCCAGTACTTC.

This clonotype was recorded many times. The genes are TRBV7-9 and TRBJ2-1; 9 bases line up with TRBD2. The CDR3 spans 16 residues. The trim removed 1 base at V and 3 bases at J, leaving 4 bases unmatched. CDR1 and CDR2 (germline): SEHNR, FQNEAQ (reference sequence). CDR3 residues: CASSLGAGGHYNEQFF. The CDR3, as DNA: TGTGCCAGCAGCTTAGGGGCGGGGGGGCACTACAATGAGCAGTTCTTC.

The chain couples TRBV7-9 to TRBJ2-7, with D possibly matching TRBD2 (5 bases). The CDR3 is 16 residues long. Trimming removed 4 bases at V and 6 bases at J, with 22 bases between. Germline lookup yields CDR1 SEHNR and CDR2 FQNEAQ (reference sequence). CDR3 sequence reads: CASSSPEGRMVREQYF. In DNA, the CDR3 is TGTGCCAGCAGCTCCCCCGAGGGTAGAATGGTACGCGAGCAGTACTTC.

This clonotype was counted only a few times. The V and J genes are TRBV7-9 and TRBJ2-3, with 9 nucleotides matching TRBD2. The CDR3 extends over 16 amino acids. From germline, CDR1 is SEHNR and CDR2 FQNEAQ (reference sequence). J gave up 3 bases and V 5 bases, and 9 bases lay outside the gene matches. The CDR3 sequence: CASSLQTSGSTDTQYF. DNA of the CDR3: TGTGCCAGCAGCCTCCAGACTAGCGGCTCTACAGATACGCAGTATTTT.